The sample holds a few counts of the clone carrying this T cell receptor (beta chain). The data stem from a study of T cell repertoires in aging, cancer and after chemotherapy. The CDR3 spans 13 residues. The germline CDR1 and CDR2 sequences are SQVTM and ANQGSEA. J gave up 4 bases and V 6 bases, and 7 bases lay outside the gene matches. Peripheral blood genomic DNA, not sorted cells or RNA, was the template. Rearranged V-D-J TRB sequences were amplified with a mixed TRB-A/B primer pool. Each CDR3 protein gets one entry after TCRdb re-called the multiplex PCR reads with MiXCR. The sample carries around 3,700 distinct CDR3 sequences, approximately 30% recorded once.

This TCR derives from a human donor with a solid tumor. Material for sequencing was blood. This chain joins TRBV29-1 and TRBJ1-1; TRBD1 matches 8 bases. CDR3 sequence (DNA): TGCAGCGTCCACAGGGGGTGGTTCACTGAAGCTTTCTTT. It is translated as CSVHRGWFTEAFF.